Each of the 28 T cell receptor beta chains below was sequenced from the same sample in a study of blood T cells in healthy people across ages. PCR was performed a second time for roughly 7 to 11 cycles using a sample-barcoded 5' primer and a J-beta primer mix. TCRdb re-derived calls from the 5' RACE reads in MiXCR, one entry per CDR3 protein. The top ten clones hold over 10% of a sample with approximately 1,000,000 distinct CDR3 sequences, roughly two fifths of them seen once. The sample comprised blood. These receptors all stem from a man between 18 and 29 years old in good health.

This chain links TRBV20-1 with TRBJ1-1; no firm D call. Germline V gives CDR1 DFQATT, CDR2 SNEGSKA (reference sequence). Trimming left V 1 base short and J 6 bases short, with 15 bases between. CDR3 length: 14 residues. For the CDR3, the DNA is TGCAGTGCTAGAGCTCCTGGTGTGACCGCTGAAGCTTTCTTT. It yields the protein CSARAPGVTAEAFF.

This clonotype was detected a few times. The genes are TRBV20-1 and TRBJ2-3; D may be TRBD2 (5 bases). From germline, CDR1 is DFQATT and CDR2 SNEGSKA (reference sequence). V lost 7 bases and J 4 bases, leaving 12 bases between the germline ends. The CDR3 loop spans 12 amino acids. The DNA for the CDR3 is TGCAGTGGAGGGATTAGGTCAGATACGCAGTATTTT. Its translation is CSGGIRSDTQYF.

The chain employs TRBV10-3 and TRBJ1-2; 9 bases are a match to TRBD1. The junction had 8 bases not matched to a gene; V was cut back by 6 bases and J by 6 bases. This CDR3 region has 14 residues. The germline V gene has CDR1 ENHRY and CDR2 SYGVKD. The CDR3 nucleotides read TGTGCCATCAGCTCCGACAGGGGGAATCATGGCTACACCTTC. It yields the protein CAISSDRGNHGYTF.

The chain is built from TRBV6-5 and TRBJ1-2; possibly TRBD1 for D (5 bases). Germline CDR1 and CDR2: MNHEY and SVGAGI. CDR3 length: 13 amino acids. V lost 2 bases, J lost 8 bases, and 12 bases lay in between. Here the CDR3 reads CASSYTRVTGYTF. DNA for the CDR3: TGTGCCAGCAGTTACACCAGGGTGACAGGCTACACCTTC.

There are many counts of this clonotype. CDR3 region: CASSLAANSPLHF. In nucleotides, the CDR3 is TGTGCCAGCAGCTTAGCCGCTAATTCACCCCTCCACTTT. The chain combines TRBV7-2 with TRBJ1-6; D remains ambiguous. This CDR3 has 13 amino acids. The germline gives CDR1 SGHTA, CDR2 FQGNSA. V lost 0 bases and J lost 6, with 3 bases in between.

This clonotype was counted only a few times. The V call is TRBV10-3, the J call TRBJ1-1, with D unclear. V was cut by 0 bases and J by 5 bases, with 10 bases left in between. The CDR3 is 14 residues long. In germline, CDR1 is ENHRY, CDR2 SYGVKD. The DNA of the CDR3 is TGTGCCATCAGTGAGTCGTGGGGAGTGACTGAAGCTTTCTTT. Translation gives CAISESWGVTEAFF.

This clonotype was found a few times. One end of the junction varies from germline; a read error may be responsible. The chain uses TRBV13 and TRBJ1-1; D remains unclear. This CDR3 has 12 residues. Germline CDR1 is PRHDT and CDR2 is FYEKMQ (reference sequence). CDR3 sequence (DNA): TGTGCTAGCAGCCTGACCCGGGATCAAGCTTTCTTT. Translating gives CASSLTRDQAFF.

The table lists this clonotype with a few counts. This chain links TRBV2 with TRBJ2-1; 9 bases fit TRBD1. V was pared by 3 bases and J by 3 bases, with 6 bases of the junction left unmatched. Germline V gene data show CDR1 as SNHLY and CDR2 as FYNNEI. This CDR3 comprises 16 residues. The CDR3 DNA sequence: TGTGCCAGCAGTGAGGCGGGACAGGGTATCTACAATGAGCAGTTCTTC. Its protein product is CASSEAGQGIYNEQFF.

This chain uses TRBV10-3 with TRBJ1-5, with a weak D call TRBD1 (5 bases). Germline V gene sequence: CDR1 ENHRY, CDR2 SYGVKD. The CDR3 loop spans 13 amino acids. Between the trimmed V and J ends, which lost 7 bases and 4 bases, there was a span of 11 bases. The DNA of the CDR3 is TGTGCCATCACCGGGACGCCAAATCAGCCCCAGCATTTT. The encoded protein is CAITGTPNQPQHF.

The gene calls are TRBV7-9 and TRBJ2-1; D uncertain. V lost 2 bases to trimming and J lost 4 bases, with 12 bases between them. There are 15 residues in the CDR3. Germline values: CDR1 SEHNR, CDR2 FQNEAQ (reference sequence). As DNA, the CDR3 is TGTGCCAGCAGCTTAATCTCGAGCGTTTACAATGAGCAGTTCTTC. It specifies CASSLISSVYNEQFF.

A remark on this clonotype: One junction end does not reproduce the germline sequence, and a read error may be involved. The gene calls are TRBV9 and TRBJ2-3; 8 nucleotides align to TRBD2. CDR3 length equals 16 residues. Germline loops: CDR1 SGDLS, CDR2 YYNGEE. The CDR3 loop is CASSVGTRTGGDTQYF. As DNA, the CDR3 is TGTGCAAGCAGCGTAGGGACTAGGACCGGGGGAGATACGCAGTATTTT.

The chain carries TRBV7-9 and TRBJ1-2; no reliable D call. The CDR3 loop spans 18 amino acids. Per the germline V gene, CDR1 is SEHNR and CDR2 is FQNEAQ (reference sequence). V lost 0 bases to trimming and J lost 12 bases, with 29 bases between them. The CDR3 loop reads CASSLASLPQTWVKGHTF. The CDR3 DNA reads TGTGCCAGCAGCTTAGCGAGTCTCCCCCAAACATGGGTCAAAGGCCACACCTTC.

In this sample, this clonotype turned up a few times. The rearrangement links TRBV12-5 to TRBJ1-2, with a tentative D call TRBD1 (6 bases). V was clipped by 2 bases and J by 4 bases, with 26 bases between them. Per germline, CDR1 LGHNT and CDR2 FRNRAP. The CDR3 runs 19 residues. CDR3 nucleotides: TGTGCTAGTGGTTTGTCTACAACCCGGGACACAATTACCACCTATGGCTACACCTTC. As protein: CASGLSTTRDTITTYGYTF.

This clonotype was recorded a few times. The chain joins TRBV20-1 to TRBJ2-3; 8 bases are shared with TRBD1. The germline CDR1 and CDR2 sequences are DFQATT and SNEGSKA (reference sequence). CDR3 length: 17 residues. V trimming: 6 bases; J trimming: 0 bases; junction bases outside the gene matches: 14. CDR3 in amino acids: CSAETGVGFGSTDTQYF. CDR3 in DNA: TGCAGTGCGGAGACAGGGGTGGGTTTCGGGAGCACAGATACGCAGTATTTT.

This chain joins TRBV30 and TRBJ1-2; 7 bases map to TRBD1. This CDR3 contains 13 residues. Germline CDR1 GTSNPN, CDR2 SVGIG (reference sequence). J was trimmed by 4 bases and V by 1 base; bases with no gene match: 3. CDR3 residues: CAWSEGAPYGYTF. CDR3 in DNA: TGTGCCTGGAGTGAGGGGGCACCCTATGGCTACACCTTC.

The chain employs TRBV5-6 and TRBJ2-3; D might be TRBD1 (5 bases). The V and J ends lost 4 bases and 7 bases respectively, with 13 bases between them. The CDR3 consists of 13 residues. Germline V lookup: CDR1 SGHDT, CDR2 YYEEEE. CDR3 region: CASSPQGWNTQYF. Written as DNA, the CDR3 is TGTGCCAGCAGCCCCCAGGGCTGGAATACGCAGTATTTT.

This clonotype was picked up a small number of times. The chain recombines TRBV20-1 with TRBJ1-2, with TRBD1 matching 8 bases. V shed 0 bases and J 2 bases; nucleotides not matched to a gene: 8. CDR1 is DFQATT, CDR2 SNEGSKA, per germline (reference sequence). This CDR3 has 16 amino acids. The CDR3 region has the DNA TGCAGTGCTAGAGATCCCGGACAGGGCAGGAACTATGGCTACACCTTC. As protein: CSARDPGQGRNYGYTF.

V gene TRBV5-1 combines with J gene TRBJ2-1; no clear D gene. Germline CDR1 reads SGHRS; CDR2 reads YFSETQ. Trimming took off 0 bases at V and 4 bases at J, with 11 bases between the two ends. The CDR3 spans 15 residues. CDR3 nucleotides: TGCGCCAGCAGCTTGGCCGAGACACCATACAATGAGCAGTTCTTC. Protein: CASSLAETPYNEQFF.

V usage is TRBV9 and J usage is TRBJ1-5; D is undetermined. Between the trimmed V and J ends, which lost 2 bases and 1 base, there was a span of 7 bases. This CDR3 has 14 amino acids. Germline V gene data show CDR1 as SGDLS and CDR2 as YYNGEE. The CDR3 here is CASSVGASNQPQHF. DNA of the CDR3: TGTGCCAGCAGCGTTGGTGCGAGCAATCAGCCCCAGCATTTT.

In this sample, this clonotype turned up a few times. The CDR3 reads CASTDSPGQPHEQYF. DNA for the CDR3: TGTGCCAGCACCGACTCTCCGGGCCAACCCCATGAGCAGTACTTC. This chain uses TRBV12-3 or TRBV12-4 with TRBJ2-7; D gene ambiguous. V gave up 7 bases and J gave up 7 bases, with 23 bases separating them. The CDR3 covers 15 residues.

V is TRBV14 and J is TRBJ2-3; D gene ambiguous. This CDR3 is 14 amino acids long. Germline values: CDR1 SGHDN, CDR2 FVKESK. V was cut by 4 bases and J by 2 bases, with 10 bases left in between. The CDR3 coding sequence is TGTGCCAGCAGCCCACGCAGGACCACAGATACGCAGTATTTT. Translating it yields CASSPRRTTDTQYF.

The rearrangement joins TRBV2 to TRBJ2-5; a weak D match, TRBD2 (6 bases). The germline V and J ends were trimmed by 6 bases and 1 base, with 12 bases remaining between them. Germline-derived CDR1 and CDR2 are SNHLY and FYNNEI. This CDR3 comprises 14 residues. In nucleotides, the CDR3 is TGTGCCAGCAGGGAGGGTATGATCCAAGAGACCCAGTACTTC. Translated, it gives CASREGMIQETQYF.

This clonotype was counted a few times. This sequence joins TRBV12-3 or TRBV12-4 and TRBJ1-2; no clear D gene. Trimming removed 7 bases from V and 3 bases from J, with 15 bases in between. The CDR3 runs 14 residues. The CDR3 region is CASNENPSDYGYTF. In nucleotides, the CDR3 is TGTGCCAGCAATGAGAACCCCTCGGACTATGGCTACACCTTC.

The chain is built from TRBV6-6 and TRBJ1-1, with a tentative D call TRBD1 (5 bases). V gave up 6 bases and J gave up 1 base, with 18 bases separating them. The CDR3 sequence is 16 residues long. From germline, CDR1 is MNHNY and CDR2 SVGAGI (reference sequence). This CDR3 is CASRPHNTDRNTEAFF. CDR3 coding DNA: TGTGCCAGCAGACCGCATAACACAGACAGGAACACTGAAGCTTTCTTT.

The rearrangement links TRBV7-2 to TRBJ1-1; no clear D gene. CDR3 size: 13 residues. Germline assignment: CDR1 SGHTA and CDR2 FQGNSA. Trimming left V 6 bases short and J 2 bases short, with 10 bases between. CDR3 sequence: CASRIMVNTEAFF. DNA of the CDR3: TGTGCCAGCAGGATCATGGTCAACACTGAAGCTTTCTTT. Full variable domain (remainder filled in from reference TRBV7-2 and TRBJ1-1): GAGVSQSPSNKVTEKGKDVELRCDPISGHTALYWYRQSLGQGLEFLIYFQGNSAPDKSGLPSDRFSAERTGGSVSTLTIQRTQQEDSAVYLCASRIMVNTEAFFGQGTRLTVV.

The CDR3 sequence is CAISNLKREAFF. For the CDR3, the DNA is TGTGCCATCAGTAACCTTAAACGTGAAGCTTTCTTT. The J gene is TRBJ1-1, the V gene TRBV10-3; no definite D call. This CDR3 is 12 amino acids long. Germline CDR1 reads ENHRY; CDR2 reads SYGVKD. V was trimmed by 5 bases and J by 7 bases, leaving 11 bases between them.

This chain joins TRBV19 and TRBJ2-1, with 7 positions matching TRBD1. Germline CDR1 reads LNHDA; CDR2 reads SQIVND (reference sequence). The J segment lost 0 bases and the V segment lost 7 bases, leaving 3 bases of the junction unmatched. The CDR3 covers 14 residues. The CDR3 nucleotides read TGTGCCAGTACCCGGGACAGCTCCTACAATGAGCAGTTCTTC. This gives the protein CASTRDSSYNEQFF.

The V and J genes are TRBV6-2 or TRBV6-3 and TRBJ2-1; D not certain. The CDR3 has 13 amino acids. CDR1 and CDR2 (germline): MNHEY, SVGEGT. Trimming pared 6 bases from V and 12 bases from J, leaving 18 bases between. The CDR3 DNA reads TGTGCCAGCAGCTCCCCCAACGTAAGATGGCAGTTCTTC. Translated: CASSSPNVRWQFF.